The TCR beta chain under discussion was sequenced for a study of blood T cell repertoires in COVID-19. Turning to the study itself: Nucleic acid was either cDNA or gDNA, and it came from T cells, B-cell-depleted T cells, or PBMCs.

The repertoire was sequenced with immunoSEQ multiplex PCR; TCRdb's copy has only in-frame clones and lacks some. The sample shows 85,000 to 110,000 clones, roughly 90% of them seen only once. Germline CDR1 MNHEY, CDR2 SVGAGI. The CDR3 consists of 15 residues. The V and J ends lost 6 bases and 2 bases, in that order; junction bases with no gene match: 5. The sequence was obtained from a woman aged 55 to 70 with acute or convalescent COVID-19. The chain recombines TRBV6-5 with TRBJ1-4; 8 bases fit TRBD1. Sequencing was done on a sample of peripheral blood. The CDR3 protein is CASSQPGGTNEKLFF. In DNA, the CDR3 is TGTGCCAGCAGCCAACCAGGGGGCACTAATGAAAAACTGTTTTTT.